The 3 T cell receptor beta chains presented below share a single source sample, sequenced in a study of shared clonotypes between healthy human individuals. Generated by immunoSEQ multiplex PCR, the TCRdb table keeps only in-frame clones and is missing some. The sample yields around 690,000 clones, 90% seen once. The sample was memory CD8+ T cells from PBMCs. As for subset: CD45RO+ cells pooled with CCR7-negative TemRA cells. Source of these receptors: a man aged 18 to 29 in good health. Some clones in this sample may be carry-over from other donors' samples.

CDR3 in DNA: TGTGCCAGCGGCCGGTGGAGCAGGAGATCTTATGGTGGAAACACCATATATTTT. Its protein product is CASGRWSRRSYGGNTIYF. This chain joins TRBV21-1 and TRBJ1-3. TRBV21-1 is deemed a pseudogene. CDR3 size: 18 residues.

The chain recombines TRBV11-3 with TRBJ2-5; D is possibly TRBD1 (5 bases). V lost 1 base, J lost 4 bases, and 10 bases lay in between. Germline V gene data show CDR1 as SGHNT and CDR2 as YENEEA. This CDR3 is built from 14 residues. The CDR3 DNA sequence: TGTGCCAGCAGCTTAGCAGGGTACGGAGAGACCCAGTACTTC. The encoded protein is CASSLAGYGETQYF.

V and J are TRBV7-3 and TRBJ2-1; tentative D call: TRBD2 (5 bases). CDR1 SGHTA and CDR2 FQGTGA come from the germline V gene. The germline V and J ends were trimmed by 3 bases and 5 bases, with 8 bases remaining between them. The CDR3 length is 13 residues. This CDR3 reads CASSFATNNEQFF. CDR3 nucleotide sequence: TGTGCCAGCAGCTTTGCGACTAACAATGAGCAGTTCTTC.